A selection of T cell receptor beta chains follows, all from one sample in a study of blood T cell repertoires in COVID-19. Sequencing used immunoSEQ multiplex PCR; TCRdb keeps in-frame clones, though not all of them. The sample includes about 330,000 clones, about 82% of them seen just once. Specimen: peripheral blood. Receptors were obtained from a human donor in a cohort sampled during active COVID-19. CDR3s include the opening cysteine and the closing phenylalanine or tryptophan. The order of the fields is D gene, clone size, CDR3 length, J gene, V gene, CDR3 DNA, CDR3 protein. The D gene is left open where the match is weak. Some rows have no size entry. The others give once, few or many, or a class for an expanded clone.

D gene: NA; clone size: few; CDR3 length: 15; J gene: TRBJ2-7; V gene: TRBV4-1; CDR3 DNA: TGCGCCAGCAGCCGAGACACTCAACCCTCCTACGAGCAGTACTTC; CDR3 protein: CASSRDTQPSYEQYF
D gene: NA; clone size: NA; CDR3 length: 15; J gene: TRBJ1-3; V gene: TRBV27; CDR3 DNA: TGTGCCAGCAGCAATATCGGGGGCTCTGGAAACACCATATATTTT; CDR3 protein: CASSNIGGSGNTIYF
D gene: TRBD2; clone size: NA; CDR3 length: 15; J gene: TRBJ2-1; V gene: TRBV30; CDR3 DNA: TGTGCCTGGTCGGGACTAGCGGGGGGTTACAATGAGCAGTTCTTC; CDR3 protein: CAWSGLAGGYNEQFF
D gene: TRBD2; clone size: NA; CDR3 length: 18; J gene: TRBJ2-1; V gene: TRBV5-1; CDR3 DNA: TGCGCCAGCAGCTTGGCACTAGCGGGGGGGGAGTCCTACAATGAGCAGTTCTTC; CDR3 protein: CASSLALAGGESYNEQFF
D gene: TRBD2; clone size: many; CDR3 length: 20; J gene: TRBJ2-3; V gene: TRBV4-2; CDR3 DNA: TGTGCCAGCAGCCAAGAAACCGGGACTAGCGGGGGGGGATACACAGATACGCAGTATTTT; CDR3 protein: CASSQETGTSGGGYTDTQYF
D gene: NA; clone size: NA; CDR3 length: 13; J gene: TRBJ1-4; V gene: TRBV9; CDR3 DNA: TGTGCCAGCAGCCCGGGACTTCACGGGGAACTGTTTTTT; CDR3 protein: CASSPGLHGELFF
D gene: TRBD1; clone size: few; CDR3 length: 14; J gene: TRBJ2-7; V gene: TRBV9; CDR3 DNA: TGTGCCAGCTCAGGGACAGGGGACTCCTACGAGCAGTACTTC; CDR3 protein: CASSGTGDSYEQYF
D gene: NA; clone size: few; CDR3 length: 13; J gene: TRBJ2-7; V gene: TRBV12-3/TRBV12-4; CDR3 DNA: TGTGCCAGCAGTTTGACAGCAACCTACGAGCAGTACTTC; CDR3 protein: CASSLTATYEQYF
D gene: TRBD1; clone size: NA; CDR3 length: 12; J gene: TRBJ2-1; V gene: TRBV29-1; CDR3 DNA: TGCAGCGTTAGGACAGGGAGGAATGAGCAGTTCTTC; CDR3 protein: CSVRTGRNEQFF
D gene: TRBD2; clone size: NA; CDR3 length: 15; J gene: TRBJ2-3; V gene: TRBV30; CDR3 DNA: TGTGCCTGGAGTGAAGGTAGCGGGGGCACAGATACGCAGTATTTT; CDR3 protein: CAWSEGSGGTDTQYF
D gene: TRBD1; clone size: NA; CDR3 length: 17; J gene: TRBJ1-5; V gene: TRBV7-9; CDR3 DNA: TGTGCCAGCAGCCCTACGGTGGGACAGAATAGCAATCAGCCCCAGCATTTT; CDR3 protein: CASSPTVGQNSNQPQHF